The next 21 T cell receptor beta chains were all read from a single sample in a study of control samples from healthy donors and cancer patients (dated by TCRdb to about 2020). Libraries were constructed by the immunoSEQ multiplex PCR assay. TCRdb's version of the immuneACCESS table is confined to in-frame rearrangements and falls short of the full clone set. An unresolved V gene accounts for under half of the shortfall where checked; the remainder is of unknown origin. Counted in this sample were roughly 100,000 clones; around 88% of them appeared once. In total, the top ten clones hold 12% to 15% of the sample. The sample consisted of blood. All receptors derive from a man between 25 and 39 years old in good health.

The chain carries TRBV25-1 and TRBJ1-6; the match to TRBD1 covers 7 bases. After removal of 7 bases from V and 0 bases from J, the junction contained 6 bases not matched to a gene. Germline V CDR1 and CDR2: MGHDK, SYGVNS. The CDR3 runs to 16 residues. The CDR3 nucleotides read TGTGCCAGCACCCCCAGGGGGGGCTCCTATAATTCACCCCTCCACTTT. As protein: CASTPRGGSYNSPLHF.

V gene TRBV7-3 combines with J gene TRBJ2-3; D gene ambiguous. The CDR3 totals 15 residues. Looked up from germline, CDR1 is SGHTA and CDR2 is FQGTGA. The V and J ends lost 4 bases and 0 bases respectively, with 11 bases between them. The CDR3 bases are TGTGCCAGCAGCTCGACTCGTTCTAGCACAGATACGCAGTATTTT. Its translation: CASSSTRSSTDTQYF.

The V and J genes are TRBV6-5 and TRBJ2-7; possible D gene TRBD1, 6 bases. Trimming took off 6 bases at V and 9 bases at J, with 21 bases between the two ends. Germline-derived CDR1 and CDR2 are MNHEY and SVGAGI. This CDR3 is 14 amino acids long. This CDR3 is CASRLSGQNGGQYF. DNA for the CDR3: TGTGCCAGCAGGTTATCGGGACAAAATGGGGGGCAGTACTTC.

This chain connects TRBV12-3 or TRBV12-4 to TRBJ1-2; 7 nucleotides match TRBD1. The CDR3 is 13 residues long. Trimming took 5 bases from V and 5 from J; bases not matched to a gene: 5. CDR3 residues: CASSPGTVYGYTF. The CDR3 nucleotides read TGTGCCAGCAGTCCCGGGACAGTTTATGGCTACACCTTC.

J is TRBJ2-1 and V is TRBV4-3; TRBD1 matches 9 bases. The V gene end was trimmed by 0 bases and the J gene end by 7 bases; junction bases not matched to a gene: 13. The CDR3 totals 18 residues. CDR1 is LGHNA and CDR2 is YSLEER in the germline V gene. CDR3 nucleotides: TGCGCCAGCAGCCAAGATTTTATAGCCACAGGGGGCGAGAATGAGCAGTTCTTC. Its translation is CASSQDFIATGGENEQFF.

CDR3 coding DNA: TGTGCCAGCAGCTTAAGTGGCAGCTCAGGAAACACCATATATTTT. This translates into CASSLSGSSGNTIYF. V usage is TRBV7-6 and J usage is TRBJ1-3, with D unresolved. CDR1 and CDR2 from the germline V gene are SGHVS and FNYEAQ. With 2 bases removed from V and 4 bases from J, the gap between germline ends came to 12 bases. The CDR3 has 15 amino acids.

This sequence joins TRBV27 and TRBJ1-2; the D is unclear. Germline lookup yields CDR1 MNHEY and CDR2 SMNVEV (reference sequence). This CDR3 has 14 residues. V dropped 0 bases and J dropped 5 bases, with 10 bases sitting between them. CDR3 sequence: CASSLSASYYGYTF. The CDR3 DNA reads TGTGCCAGCAGTTTATCGGCCAGCTATTATGGCTACACCTTC.

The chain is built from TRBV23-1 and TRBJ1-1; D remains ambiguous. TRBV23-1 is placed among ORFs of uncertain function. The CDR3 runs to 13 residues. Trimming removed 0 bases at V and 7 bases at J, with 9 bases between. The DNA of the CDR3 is TGCGCCAGCAGTCAATCTTCCAAGGATGAAGCTTTCTTT. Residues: CASSQSSKDEAFF.

CDR3 nucleotide sequence: TGTGCCACCAGCAGAGGGGGGTGGATGAACACTGAAGCTTTCTTT. Residues: CATSRGGWMNTEAFF. This chain joins TRBV15 and TRBJ1-1; tentative D call: TRBD1 (5 bases). Germline-derived CDR1 and CDR2 are LNHNV and YYDKDF (reference sequence). Trimming pared 1 base from V and 0 bases from J, leaving 9 bases between. CDR3 size: 15 residues.

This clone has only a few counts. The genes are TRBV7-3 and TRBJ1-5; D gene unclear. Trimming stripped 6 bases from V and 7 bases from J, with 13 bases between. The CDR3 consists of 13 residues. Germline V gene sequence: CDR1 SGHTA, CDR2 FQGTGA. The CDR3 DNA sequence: TGTGCCAGCAGTCGCGACGGAAAACAGCCCCAGCATTTT. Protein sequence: CASSRDGKQPQHF.

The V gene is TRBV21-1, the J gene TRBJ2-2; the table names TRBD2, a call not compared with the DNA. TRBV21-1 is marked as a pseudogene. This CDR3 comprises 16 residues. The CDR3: CASSTLAGGDAGELFF. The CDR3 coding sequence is TGTGCCAGCAGCACACTAGCGGGGGGGGACGCCGGGGAGCTGTTTTTT.

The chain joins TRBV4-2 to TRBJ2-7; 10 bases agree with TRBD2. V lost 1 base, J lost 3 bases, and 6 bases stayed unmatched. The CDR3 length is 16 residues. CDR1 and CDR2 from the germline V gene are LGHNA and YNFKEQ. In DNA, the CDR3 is TGTGCCAGCAGCCAAGCGGCCGGGACTAGCGACTACGAGCAGTACTTC. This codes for CASSQAAGTSDYEQYF.

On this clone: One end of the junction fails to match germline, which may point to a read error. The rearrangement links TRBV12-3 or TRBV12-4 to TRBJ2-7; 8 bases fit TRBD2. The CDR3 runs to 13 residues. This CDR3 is CASSLGPRPGLDF. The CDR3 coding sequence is TGTGCCAGCAGTTTAGGGCCCCGGCCGGGACTAGATTTT.

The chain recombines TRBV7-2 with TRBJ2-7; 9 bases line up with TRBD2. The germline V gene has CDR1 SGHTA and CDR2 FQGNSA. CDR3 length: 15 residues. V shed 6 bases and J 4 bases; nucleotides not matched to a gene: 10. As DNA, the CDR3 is TGTGCCAGCAGTATATCTAGCGGGGTAGGGTACGAGCAGTACTTC. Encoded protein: CASSISSGVGYEQYF.

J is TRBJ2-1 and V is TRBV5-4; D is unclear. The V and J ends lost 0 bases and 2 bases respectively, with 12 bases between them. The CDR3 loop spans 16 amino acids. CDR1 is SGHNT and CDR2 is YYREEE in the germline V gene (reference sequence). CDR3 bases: TGTGCCAGCAGCTTGGACGGGCCCCGAGCCTACAATGAGCAGTTCTTC. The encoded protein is CASSLDGPRAYNEQFF. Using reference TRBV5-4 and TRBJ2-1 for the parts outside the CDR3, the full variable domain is ETGVTQSPTHLIKTRGQQVTLRCSSQSGHNTVSWYQQALGQGPQFIFQYYREEENGRGNFPPRFSGLQFPNYSSELNVNALELDDSALYLCASSLDGPRAYNEQFFGPGTRLTVL.

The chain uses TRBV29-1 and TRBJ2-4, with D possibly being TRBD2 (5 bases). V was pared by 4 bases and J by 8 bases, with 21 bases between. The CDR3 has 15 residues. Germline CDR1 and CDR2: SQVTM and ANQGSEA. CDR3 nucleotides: TGCAGCGTTGGGAAACGCACCCGAGGGTCGGACATTCAGTACTTC. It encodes CSVGKRTRGSDIQYF.

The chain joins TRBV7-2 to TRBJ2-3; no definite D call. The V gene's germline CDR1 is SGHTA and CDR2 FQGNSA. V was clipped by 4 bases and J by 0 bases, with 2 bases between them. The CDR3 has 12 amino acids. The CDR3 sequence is CASSSSTDTQYF. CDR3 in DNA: TGTGCCAGCAGCTCCAGCACAGATACGCAGTATTTT.

The CDR3 here is CASSQGQTTNEKLFF. The DNA of the CDR3 is TGTGCCAGCAGCCAGGGACAAACAACTAATGAAAAACTGTTTTTT. V usage is TRBV7-2 and J usage is TRBJ1-4; tentative D call: TRBD1 (6 bases). V was shortened by 5 bases and J by 0 bases, with 10 bases between the two germline ends. Germline V gene lookup returns CDR1 SGHTA and CDR2 FQGNSA. The CDR3 sequence is 15 residues long.

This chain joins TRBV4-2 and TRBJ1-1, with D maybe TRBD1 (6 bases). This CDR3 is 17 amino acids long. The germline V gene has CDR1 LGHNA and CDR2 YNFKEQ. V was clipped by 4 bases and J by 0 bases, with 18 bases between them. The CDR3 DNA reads TGTGCCAGCAGCCCAGTCGTTTTACAGGGTTTGAACACTGAAGCTTTCTTT. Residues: CASSPVVLQGLNTEAFF.

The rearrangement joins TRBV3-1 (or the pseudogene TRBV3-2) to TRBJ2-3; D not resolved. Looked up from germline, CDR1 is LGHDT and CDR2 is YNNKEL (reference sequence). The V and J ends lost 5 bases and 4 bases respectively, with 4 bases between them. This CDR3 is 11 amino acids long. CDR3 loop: CASSSSDTQYF. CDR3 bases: TGTGCCAGCAGCTCCTCAGATACGCAGTATTTT.

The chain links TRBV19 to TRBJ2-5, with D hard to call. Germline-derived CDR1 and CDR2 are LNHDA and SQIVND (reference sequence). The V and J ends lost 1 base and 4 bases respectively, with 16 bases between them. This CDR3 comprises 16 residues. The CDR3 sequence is CASSIVGPSPGETQYF. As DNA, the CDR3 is TGTGCCAGTAGTATAGTTGGACCATCGCCCGGAGAGACCCAGTACTTC. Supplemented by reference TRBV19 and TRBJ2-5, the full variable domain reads DGGITQSPKYLFRKEGQNVTLSCEQNLNHDAMYWYRQDPGQGLRLIYYSQIVNDFQKGDIAEGYSVSREKKESFPLTVTSAQKNPTAFYLCASSIVGPSPGETQYFGPGTRLLVL.